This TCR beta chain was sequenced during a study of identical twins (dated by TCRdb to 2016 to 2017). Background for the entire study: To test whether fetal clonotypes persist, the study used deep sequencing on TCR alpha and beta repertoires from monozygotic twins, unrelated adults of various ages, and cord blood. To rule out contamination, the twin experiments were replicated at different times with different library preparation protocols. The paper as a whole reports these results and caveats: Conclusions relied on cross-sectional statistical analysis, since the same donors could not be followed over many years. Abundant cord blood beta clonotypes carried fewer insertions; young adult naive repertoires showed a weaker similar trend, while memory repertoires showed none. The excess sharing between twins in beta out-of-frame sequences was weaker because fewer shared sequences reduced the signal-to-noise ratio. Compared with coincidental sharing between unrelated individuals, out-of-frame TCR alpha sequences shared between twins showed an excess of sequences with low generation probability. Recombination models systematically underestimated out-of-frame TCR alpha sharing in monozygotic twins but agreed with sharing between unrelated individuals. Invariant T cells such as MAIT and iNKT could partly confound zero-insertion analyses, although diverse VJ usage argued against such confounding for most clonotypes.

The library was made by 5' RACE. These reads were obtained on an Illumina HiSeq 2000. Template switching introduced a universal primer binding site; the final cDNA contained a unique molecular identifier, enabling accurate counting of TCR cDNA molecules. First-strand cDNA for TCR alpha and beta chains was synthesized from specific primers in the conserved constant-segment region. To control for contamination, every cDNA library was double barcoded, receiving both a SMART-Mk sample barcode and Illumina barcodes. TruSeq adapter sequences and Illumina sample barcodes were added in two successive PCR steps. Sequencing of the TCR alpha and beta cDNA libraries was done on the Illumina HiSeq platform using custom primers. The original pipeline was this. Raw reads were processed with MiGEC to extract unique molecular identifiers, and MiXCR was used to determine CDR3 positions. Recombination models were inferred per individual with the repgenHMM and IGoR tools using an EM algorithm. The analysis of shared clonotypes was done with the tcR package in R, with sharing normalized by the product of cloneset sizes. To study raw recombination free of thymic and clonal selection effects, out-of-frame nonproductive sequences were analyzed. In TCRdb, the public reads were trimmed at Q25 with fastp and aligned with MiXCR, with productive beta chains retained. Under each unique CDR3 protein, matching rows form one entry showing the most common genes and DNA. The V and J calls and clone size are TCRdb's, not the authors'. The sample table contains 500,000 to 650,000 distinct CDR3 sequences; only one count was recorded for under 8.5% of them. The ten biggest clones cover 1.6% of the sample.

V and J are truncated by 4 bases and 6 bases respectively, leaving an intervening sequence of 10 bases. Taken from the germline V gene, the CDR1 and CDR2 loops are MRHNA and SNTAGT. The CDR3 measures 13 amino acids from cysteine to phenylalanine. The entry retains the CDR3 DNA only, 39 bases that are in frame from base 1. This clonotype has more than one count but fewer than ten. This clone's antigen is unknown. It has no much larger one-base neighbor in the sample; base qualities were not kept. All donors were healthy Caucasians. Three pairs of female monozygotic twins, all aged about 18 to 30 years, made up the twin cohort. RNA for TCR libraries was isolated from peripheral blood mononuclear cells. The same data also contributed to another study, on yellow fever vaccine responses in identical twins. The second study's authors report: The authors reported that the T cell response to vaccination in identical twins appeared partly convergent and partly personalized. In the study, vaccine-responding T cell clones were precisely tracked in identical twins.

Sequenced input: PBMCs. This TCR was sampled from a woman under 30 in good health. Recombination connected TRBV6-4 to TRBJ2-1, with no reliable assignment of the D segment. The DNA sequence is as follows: TGTGCCAGCAGTGGGTCATACCCCAATGAGCAGTTCTTC. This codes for CASSGSYPNEQFF.